Shown below are 23 T cell receptor beta chains from a single sample sequenced in a study of T cells in tumors after PD-1 blockade. Profiling relied on immunoSEQ multiplex PCR, and the TCRdb table lists in-frame clones only, not all of them. This sample yields about 2,600 clones, of which roughly 69% are seen a single time; approximately 12% belongs to the top ten. The source was tumor tissue, collected after anti-PD-1 treatment. These TCRs come from a human donor with basal cell carcinoma.

V usage is TRBV18 and J usage is TRBJ2-6; D may be TRBD1 (6 bases). CDR3 size: 17 residues. Looked up from germline, CDR1 is KGHSH and CDR2 is LQKENI. With 2 bases removed from V and 4 bases from J, the gap between germline ends came to 15 bases. CDR3 amino acids: CASSPGLMGAGANVLTF. CDR3 bases: TGTGCCAGCTCACCAGGCCTTATGGGGGCCGGGGCCAACGTCCTGACTTTC.

The V gene is TRBV10-2, the J gene TRBJ1-3, with D perhaps TRBD1 (5 bases). The V end was cut by 3 bases, the J end by 5 bases, with 14 bases between. This CDR3 has 15 amino acids. From germline, CDR1 is WSHSY and CDR2 SAAADI. The CDR3 DNA sequence: TGCGCCAGCAGTGAAAGACGGTCAGGGCGAAACACCATATATTTT. Protein: CASSERRSGRNTIYF.

The sample holds one count of this clone. The V call is TRBV5-1, the J call TRBJ1-2; D remains unclear. V lost 3 bases, J lost 8 bases, and 11 bases lay in between. Germline-derived CDR1 and CDR2 are SGHRS and YFSETQ. The CDR3 has 12 residues. For the CDR3, the DNA is TGCGCCAGCAGCTCAGGATCGGGCGGCTACACCTTC. Translation gives CASSSGSGGYTF.

The chain combines TRBV29-1 with TRBJ1-1, with D possibly being TRBD1 (5 bases). V lost 7 bases to trimming and J lost 5 bases, with 14 bases between them. CDR1 and CDR2 (germline): SQVTM, ANQGSEA. The CDR3 contains 12 residues. The CDR3 DNA reads TGCAGCGGTTGGGAACCAGGGACTGAAGCTTTCTTT. This codes for CSGWEPGTEAFF.

In its sample, this clone was seen once. The sample holds other DNA sequences that translate to the same CDR3. The chain carries TRBV6-5 and TRBJ2-3, with D hard to call. The CDR3 extends over 11 amino acids. Trimming cost V 2 bases and J 11 bases, with 8 bases left between them. In germline, CDR1 is MNHEY, CDR2 SVGAGI. CDR3 coding DNA: TGTGCCAGCAGTTACGTGGGTCTGCAGTATTTT. Its translation is CASSYVGLQYF.

The chain carries TRBV4-1 and TRBJ2-1; D is possibly TRBD2 (6 bases). The CDR3 loop spans 13 amino acids. V lost 4 bases and J 4 bases, leaving 8 bases between the germline ends. CDR1 is MGHRA and CDR2 is YSYEKL in the germline V gene. The CDR3 loop is CASSLREYNEQFF. The CDR3 DNA follows: TGCGCCAGCAGCCTGCGGGAATACAATGAGCAGTTCTTC.

This clone ranks as large. The gene calls are TRBV28 and TRBJ2-7, with D hard to call. CDR3 length equals 12 residues. Trimming pared 2 bases from V and 6 bases from J, leaving 8 bases between. The germline gives CDR1 MDHEN, CDR2 SYDVKM. The chain's CDR3 is CASSLGRGEQYF. The CDR3 DNA reads as TGTGCCAGCAGTTTAGGGCGCGGCGAGCAGTACTTC.

This chain links TRBV7-2 with TRBJ2-1, with 14 bases identical to TRBD2. There are 16 residues in the CDR3. Germline V gives CDR1 SGHTA, CDR2 FQGNSA. The trim removed 3 bases at V and 9 bases at J, leaving 7 bases unmatched. The CDR3 coding sequence is TGTGCCAGCAGCTTTGGACTAGCGGGAGGCCGGAGTGAGCAGTTCTTC. Translating gives CASSFGLAGGRSEQFF.

The chain carries TRBV7-8 and TRBJ1-1; D remains ambiguous. With 2 bases removed from V and 3 bases from J, the gap between germline ends came to 7 bases. The CDR3 is made up of 13 amino acids. Germline CDR1 reads SGHVS; CDR2 reads FQNEAQ. This CDR3 reads CASSLPYYTEAFF. The CDR3 nucleotides are TGTGCCAGCAGCTTACCCTACTACACTGAAGCTTTCTTT.

The CDR3 nucleotides read TGTGCCAGCAGCTTGGTGGGGACTATTCAAGAGACCCAGTACTTC. Its protein is CASSLVGTIQETQYF. The chain is built from TRBV5-8 and TRBJ2-5, with 7 bases fitting TRBD2. After removal of 0 bases from V and 2 bases from J, the junction contained 4 bases not matched to a gene. The CDR3 sequence is 15 residues long. Per germline, CDR1 SGHTS and CDR2 YDEGEE.

The genes are TRBV19 and TRBJ2-3, with D uncertain. V was cut by 5 bases and J by 6 bases, with 12 bases left in between. Per germline, CDR1 LNHDA and CDR2 SQIVND (reference sequence). The CDR3 totals 13 residues. This CDR3 reads CASSLRPRDTQYF. Here the CDR3 DNA reads TGTGCCAGTAGTCTCCGCCCCAGGGATACGCAGTATTTT.

V and J are TRBV5-8 and TRBJ1-2; the D is unclear. Germline CDR1 reads SGHTS; CDR2 reads YDEGEE. The CDR3 is 12 residues long. Deletions cut 3 bases from V and 5 bases from J, with 8 bases between. The CDR3 region has the DNA TGTGCCAGCAGCTCTTTCCTATATGGCTACACCTTC. This encodes CASSSFLYGYTF.

This clone has a handful of counts. The rearrangement links TRBV15 to TRBJ2-6; D is undetermined. Germline V lookup: CDR1 LNHNV, CDR2 YYDKDF (reference sequence). The CDR3 is made up of 16 amino acids. V lost 0 bases and J lost 0, with 6 bases in between. CDR3 loop: CATSRDSGSGANVLTF. CDR3 DNA: TGTGCCACCAGCAGAGATTCCGGCTCTGGGGCCAACGTCCTGACTTTC.

This sequence joins TRBV18 and TRBJ2-4; no reliable D call. Per the germline V gene, CDR1 is KGHSH and CDR2 is LQKENI. Trimming took 3 bases from V and 0 from J, leaving 12 bases between them. The CDR3 runs 16 residues. CDR3 DNA sequence: TGTGCCAGCTCACCGGTCAGCTCGTTAGCCAAAAACATTCAGTACTTC. Its translation is CASSPVSSLAKNIQYF.

This chain uses TRBV28 with TRBJ1-2, with D perhaps TRBD1 (6 bases). The CDR3 extends over 13 amino acids. Per the germline V gene, CDR1 is MDHEN and CDR2 is SYDVKM. V dropped 3 bases and J dropped 4 bases, with 9 bases sitting between them. The CDR3 spells CASSLGTPYGYTF. The CDR3, as DNA: TGTGCCAGCAGTTTGGGGACACCCTATGGCTACACCTTC.

This clone was detected only once. The chain has TRBV29-1 and TRBJ2-1; D gene ambiguous. The ends were cut back, 8 bases at V and 0 bases at J, with 14 bases in the middle. Germline loops: CDR1 SQVTM, CDR2 ANQGSEA. The CDR3 runs 14 residues. In nucleotides, the CDR3 is TGCAGCTATTACCAGGCCAGCTCCTACAATGAGCAGTTCTTC. It codes for CSYYQASSYNEQFF.

This rearrangement joins TRBV7-3 to TRBJ1-1; D is uncertain. This CDR3 is built from 13 residues. Germline assignment: CDR1 SGHTA and CDR2 FQGTGA. The V end lost 1 base, the J end lost 1 base, and 4 bases lay between the germline ends. The CDR3 loop is CASSLSENTEAFF. CDR3 DNA sequence: TGTGCCAGCAGCTTAAGTGAGAACACTGAAGCTTTCTTT.

This chain uses TRBV14 with TRBJ2-3; 7 bases match TRBD1. After removal of 2 bases from V and 1 base from J, the junction contained 9 bases not matched to a gene. CDR1 and CDR2 (germline): SGHDN, FVKESK. This CDR3 is 17 amino acids long. The CDR3 DNA reads TGTGCCAGCAGCCAAAGAGGTAAGGGGGCAGGCACAGATACGCAGTATTTT. Amino acids: CASSQRGKGAGTDTQYF.

The genes are TRBV12-3 or TRBV12-4 and TRBJ2-7, with 8 positions matching TRBD2. V gave up 3 bases and J gave up 7 bases; unmatched junction bases: 5. This CDR3 is built from 13 residues. CDR3 in amino acids: CASSFAGGGEQYF. CDR3 in DNA: TGTGCCAGCAGTTTTGCGGGAGGTGGGGAGCAGTACTTC.

This chain joins TRBV28 and TRBJ2-5; D possibly corresponds to TRBD1 (5 bases). The V and J ends lost 4 bases and 5 bases respectively, with 11 bases between them. Germline V CDR1 and CDR2: MDHEN, SYDVKM. The CDR3 extends over 13 amino acids. CDR3 sequence reads: CASSSQVLETQYF. The CDR3 DNA reads as TGTGCCAGCAGTTCACAGGTTTTGGAGACCCAGTACTTC.

This rearrangement joins TRBV21-1 to TRBJ2-5. TRBV21-1 is described as a pseudogene. This CDR3 is built from 14 residues. CDR3 coding DNA: TGTGCCAGCAGCAACGAGGACCACCAAGAGACCCAGTACTTC. Encoded protein: CASSNEDHQETQYF.

V is TRBV29-1 and J is TRBJ2-1, with D unresolved. Germline V gives CDR1 SQVTM, CDR2 ANQGSEA. The length of the CDR3 is 12 residues. The V gene lost 6 bases and the J gene lost 12 bases, with 18 bases spanning the gap. CDR3 nucleotides: TGCAGCGTCCTGCCTAATAGTGTGGGGCAGTTCTTC. It is translated as CSVLPNSVGQFF.

The chain joins TRBV15 to TRBJ2-1, with a possible D match to TRBD2 (5 bases). Looked up from germline, CDR1 is LNHNV and CDR2 is YYDKDF (reference sequence). Trimming left V 2 bases short and J 0 bases short, with 14 bases between. The CDR3 totals 17 residues. The CDR3 DNA follows: TGTGCCACCAGCAGACCGCCGACTATTAGCTCCTACAATGAGCAGTTCTTC. It encodes CATSRPPTISSYNEQFF.